The 17 T cell receptor beta chains below come from one sample, sequenced in a study of T-cell memory formation after mild COVID-19 (dated by TCRdb to the early 2020s). To prepare the library, 5' RACE was applied. Instrument used: Illumina NovaSeq 6000. TCRdb handled the public reads itself, with Q25 trimming in fastp and clone calling in MiXCR, and kept productive beta chains. All rows with the same CDR3 protein become a single entry with the most common DNA and genes. This sample gives roughly 400,000 distinct CDR3 sequences in total; 24% of them show up just once. Roughly 8.9% of the sample belongs to the ten largest clones. The specimen sequenced was PBMCs or a T cell subset sorted from them (not recorded which). These receptors were taken from an adult woman who had mild COVID-19 (a few samples of this study predate the infection). The sample titles of this study are shuffled in the database, so cell type and time point are left out; the donor was told from shared clones.

J is TRBJ2-7 and V is TRBV4-2, with TRBD2 matching over 11 bases. The CDR3 sequence is 18 residues long. J gave up 2 bases and V 1 base, and 10 bases lay outside the gene matches. Germline assignment: CDR1 LGHNA and CDR2 YNFKEQ. The CDR3 DNA sequence: TGTGCCAGCAGCCAAGTGGCCCTAGCGGGAGGTCTGCCCTACGAGCAGTACTTC. Translation gives CASSQVALAGGLPYEQYF.

The chain carries TRBV5-4 and TRBJ2-3; weak D call: TRBD2 (5 bases). The germline V gene encodes CDR1 SGHNT and CDR2 YYREEE (reference sequence). This CDR3 has 15 amino acids. The V end was cut by 0 bases, the J end by 8 bases, with 16 bases between. The CDR3 is CASSLVLVEAGTQYF. CDR3 DNA sequence: TGTGCCAGCAGCTTGGTACTAGTGGAGGCAGGTACGCAGTATTTT.

The chain carries TRBV27 and TRBJ1-2; D is possibly TRBD1 (5 bases). This CDR3 region has 15 residues. The V end lost 5 bases, the J end lost 4 bases, and 17 bases lay between the germline ends. Germline-derived CDR1 and CDR2 are MNHEY and SMNVEV (reference sequence). The CDR3 DNA sequence: TGTGCCAGCAGTCGACTGCAGGACAACCTCTATGGCTACACCTTC. It codes for CASSRLQDNLYGYTF.

This chain links TRBV30 with TRBJ1-2; D may be TRBD1 (6 bases). V was clipped by 4 bases and J by 2 bases, with 14 bases between them. CDR1 is GTSNPN, CDR2 SVGIG, per germline (reference sequence). This CDR3 is built from 14 residues. CDR3 residues: CAWTRRGGNYGYTF. Here the CDR3 DNA reads TGTGCCTGGACCCGCCGAGGGGGGAACTATGGCTACACCTTC.

Only a few counts were recorded for this clonotype. The V call is TRBV11-2, the J call TRBJ2-7, with 9 nucleotides matching TRBD2. The CDR3 loop spans 15 amino acids. The germline CDR1 and CDR2 sequences are SGHAT and FQNNGV. V was clipped by 3 bases and J by 2 bases; unmatched bases: 5. CDR3 loop: CASSFSGSGTYEQYF. The CDR3 region has the DNA TGTGCCAGCAGCTTTAGCGGGAGCGGGACCTACGAGCAGTACTTC.

The V gene is TRBV12-3 or TRBV12-4, the J gene TRBJ1-4; no firm D call. This CDR3 comprises 11 residues. Trimming shortened V by 6 bases and J by 5 bases, and 4 bases separated the two germline ends. The DNA of the CDR3 is TGTGCCAGCAGAAGCAATGAAAAACTGTTTTTT. Its translation is CASRSNEKLFF.

This clonotype showed up just once. As DNA, the CDR3 is TGTGCCAGCAGTTACTTTGCAGGGGCCGACCAAGAGACCCAGTACTTC. Its protein is CASSYFAGADQETQYF. J is TRBJ2-5 and V is TRBV6-5; possible D gene TRBD1, 6 bases. The ends were cut back, 1 base at V and 0 bases at J, with 12 bases in the middle. The CDR3 totals 16 residues. Looked up from germline, CDR1 is MNHEY and CDR2 is SVGAGI.

This clonotype was recorded a few times. This rearrangement joins TRBV29-1 to TRBJ2-1; TRBD1 is a possible D gene (6 bases). V was shortened by 1 base and J by 5 bases, with 9 bases between the two germline ends. In germline, CDR1 is SQVTM, CDR2 ANQGSEA. This CDR3 has 13 residues. CDR3 amino acids: CSVEGTGNNEQFF. The CDR3 bases are TGCAGCGTTGAAGGAACAGGGAACAATGAGCAGTTCTTC.

The J gene is TRBJ1-1, the V gene TRBV5-1; D not resolved. Germline loops: CDR1 SGHRS, CDR2 YFSETQ. This CDR3 comprises 11 residues. Trimming removed 5 bases at V and 7 bases at J, with 9 bases between. CDR3 sequence (DNA): TGCGCCAGCAGAGGAAACCTTGAAGCTTTCTTT. This encodes CASRGNLEAFF.

The V and J genes are TRBV10-3 and TRBJ1-6, with 7 positions matching TRBD1. V was clipped by 3 bases and J by 9 bases; unmatched bases: 5. The germline V gene encodes CDR1 ENHRY and CDR2 SYGVKD. The length of the CDR3 is 14 residues. The DNA of the CDR3 is TGTGCCATCAGTGAAGGGGGCTTGGGTTCACCCCTCCACTTT. It specifies CAISEGGLGSPLHF.

This clonotype was seen a handful of times. The chain uses TRBV6-2 or TRBV6-3 and TRBJ2-6, with D unclear. Trimming took 6 bases from V and 0 from J, leaving 9 bases between them. CDR1 and CDR2 from the germline V gene are MNHEY and SVGEGT. The CDR3 spans 15 residues. For the CDR3, the DNA is TGTGCCAGCAGCTACACAGCCTCTGGGGCCAACGTCCTGACTTTC. This translates into CASSYTASGANVLTF.

The J gene is TRBJ1-1, the V gene TRBV6-5, with TRBD1 identical over 7 bases. CDR1 and CDR2 (germline): MNHEY, SVGAGI. The CDR3 has 16 residues. V lost 2 bases to trimming and J lost 2 bases; unmatched junction nucleotides: 8. CDR3 nucleotides: TGTGCCAGCAGTTACAGCCGAACAGGGGCTAACACTGAAGCTTTCTTT. Translation: CASSYSRTGANTEAFF.

In regard to this clonotype: The junction and the germline gene differ at one end; a read error may be behind it. The chain links TRBV6-1 to TRBJ1-5, with D maybe TRBD1 (5 bases). The CDR3 spans 16 residues. The germline V gene has CDR1 MNHNS and CDR2 SASEGT. The CDR3 loop reads CASSSVGEDSSQPQHF. CDR3 coding DNA: TGTGCCAGCAGCTCTGTAGGGGAGGATAGCAGTCAGCCCCAGCATTTT.

The table lists this clonotype with a few counts. V gene TRBV7-9 combines with J gene TRBJ2-1; 7 nucleotides align to TRBD2. CDR1 is SEHNR, CDR2 FQNEAQ, per germline (reference sequence). CDR3 length: 13 amino acids. With V trimmed by 3 bases and J by 5 bases, 1 base remained unmatched. CDR3 loop: CASSFGLDNEQFF. DNA for the CDR3: TGTGCCAGCAGCTTTGGACTAGACAATGAGCAGTTCTTC.

This clonotype occurred a few times. The rearrangement joins TRBV7-3 to TRBJ2-3, with 9 bases aligning to TRBD1. The germline V gene has CDR1 SGHTA and CDR2 FQGTGA. The CDR3 loop spans 16 amino acids. V gave up 4 bases and J gave up 1 base; unmatched junction bases: 6. Here the CDR3 DNA reads TGTGCCAGCAGCTCCACAGGGGGCCTCGGCACAGATACGCAGTATTTT. This translates into CASSSTGGLGTDTQYF. Full variable domain (outside the CDR3, taken from reference TRBV7-3 and TRBJ2-3): GAGVSQTPSNKVTEKGKYVELRCDPISGHTALYWYRQSLGQGPEFLIYFQGTGAADDSGLPNDRFFAVRPEGSVSTLKIQRTERGDSAVYLCASSSTGGLGTDTQYFGPGTRLTVL.

This rearrangement joins TRBV24-1 to TRBJ1-2, with TRBD1 matching 8 bases. This CDR3 spans 18 amino acids. CDR1 and CDR2 from the germline V gene are KGHDR and SFDVKD. V shed 3 bases and J 4 bases; nucleotides not matched to a gene: 15. CDR3 protein: CATSDARQGPGSIYGYTF. The CDR3 DNA reads TGTGCCACCAGTGATGCCCGACAGGGGCCAGGGAGCATCTATGGCTACACCTTC.

The CDR3 region is CASKFTAGTGYHEQYF. The DNA of the CDR3 is TGTGCCAGCAAGTTTACCGCCGGGACAGGATACCACGAGCAGTACTTC. The J gene is TRBJ2-7, the V gene TRBV27; 8 bases are shared with TRBD1. The V segment lost 7 bases and the J segment 5 bases; nucleotides outside the gene matches: 16. The CDR3 contains 16 residues. The V gene's germline CDR1 is MNHEY and CDR2 SMNVEV (reference sequence).